Listed here are 19 T cell receptor beta chains from one sample, sequenced in a study of immune cell composition in non-small cell lung cancer. Only in-frame clones appear in the TCRdb table, and some are missing; sequencing was by immunoSEQ multiplex PCR. The table records 4,500 to 5,000 clones, 70% to 90% of them present only once. The sample was lung tumor tissue. Receptor source: a human donor with non-small cell lung cancer.

The rearrangement uses TRBV5-8 and TRBJ2-7, with D maybe TRBD1 (5 bases). V was clipped by 2 bases and J by 1 base, with 13 bases between them. Germline V CDR1 and CDR2: SGHTS, YDEGEE. The CDR3 loop spans 15 amino acids. In DNA form, the CDR3 reads TGTGCCAGCAGCTTCCAGGGAAGGTCTTCCTACGAGCAGTACTTC. Amino acids: CASSFQGRSSYEQYF.

The J gene is TRBJ2-1, the V gene TRBV29-1; 11 nucleotides line up with TRBD1. The CDR3 has 14 residues. V trimming: 7 bases; J trimming: 6 bases; junction bases outside the gene matches: 8. The germline V gene encodes CDR1 SQVTM and CDR2 ANQGSEA. For the CDR3, the DNA is TGCAGCGGAGTCCGGGACAGGGGGGTCAATGAGCAGTTCTTC. It encodes CSGVRDRGVNEQFF.

This clone was detected a few times. The gene calls are TRBV19 and TRBJ2-1; 9 bases fit TRBD2. Germline CDR1 LNHDA, CDR2 SQIVND (reference sequence). This CDR3 region has 13 residues. V gave up 5 bases and J gave up 9 bases; unmatched junction bases: 5. CDR3 DNA sequence: TGTGCCAGTAGTCTCCGTAGCGGGAGTGAGCAGTTCTTC. The encoded protein is CASSLRSGSEQFF. Looking up the rest from reference TRBV19 and TRBJ2-1 gives the full variable domain: DGGITQSPKYLFRKEGQNVTLSCEQNLNHDAMYWYRQDPGQGLRLIYYSQIVNDFQKGDIAEGYSVSREKKESFPLTVTSAQKNPTAFYLCASSLRSGSEQFFGPGTRLTVL.

The chain recombines TRBV6-5 with TRBJ2-6; maybe TRBD1 (6 bases). CDR1 is MNHEY, CDR2 SVGAGI, per germline. CDR3 length: 15 amino acids. Trimming pared 5 bases from V and 0 bases from J, leaving 8 bases between. The CDR3 spells CASSRDNSGANVLTF. CDR3 DNA sequence: TGTGCCAGCAGTAGGGACAACTCTGGGGCCAACGTCCTGACTTTC.

The chain has TRBV29-1 and TRBJ1-2; the D is unclear. Germline CDR1 SQVTM, CDR2 ANQGSEA. V lost 6 bases to trimming and J lost 5 bases, with 7 bases between them. This CDR3 is built from 10 residues. The CDR3 DNA reads TGCAGCGTCGAGAAGTATGGCTACACCTTC. Translating it yields CSVEKYGYTF.

The chain uses TRBV11-3 and TRBJ2-3; 8 bases map to TRBD1. The CDR3 contains 15 residues. Germline CDR1 reads SGHNT; CDR2 reads YENEEA. Trimming removed 5 bases from V and 3 bases from J; junction bases left unmatched: 7. CDR3 sequence reads: CASSPGQGETDTQYF. In nucleotides, the CDR3 is TGTGCCAGCAGCCCCGGACAGGGCGAAACAGATACGCAGTATTTT.

The gene calls are TRBV6-6 and TRBJ2-7, with 7 nucleotides matching TRBD1. The V gene's germline CDR1 is MNHNY and CDR2 SVGAGI (reference sequence). There are 13 residues in the CDR3. The V segment lost 6 bases and the J segment 6 bases; nucleotides outside the gene matches: 8. The CDR3, as DNA: TGTGCCAGCAGCCCCGGGACAGAGGCCGAGCAGTACTTC. Its protein is CASSPGTEAEQYF.

This clone is classed as large. The chain employs TRBV9 and TRBJ1-2, with D possibly being TRBD1 (6 bases). Germline-derived CDR1 and CDR2 are SGDLS and YYNGEE. Trimming cost V 4 bases and J 8 bases, with 24 bases left between them. The CDR3 totals 16 residues. CDR3 DNA: TGTGCCAGCAGCTCTTATAAGGGGGGGGAATTTGAGGGCTACACCTTC. This encodes CASSSYKGGEFEGYTF.

The rearrangement uses TRBV12-5 and TRBJ2-1; D uncertain. This CDR3 comprises 15 residues. CDR1 and CDR2 (germline): LGHNT, FRNRAP. V dropped 2 bases and J dropped 5 bases, with 13 bases sitting between them. The CDR3 sequence is CASGLPDVVNNEQFF. The CDR3 nucleotides are TGTGCTAGTGGTTTGCCAGATGTGGTCAACAATGAGCAGTTCTTC.

The rearrangement joins TRBV5-4 to TRBJ2-3; the match to TRBD2 covers 12 bases. The CDR3 spans 16 residues. The junction had 9 bases not matched to a gene; V was cut back by 4 bases and J by 6 bases. CDR1 SGHNT and CDR2 YYREEE come from the germline V gene (reference sequence). The CDR3 loop reads CASSPWTSGIEDTQYF. DNA of the CDR3: TGTGCCAGCAGCCCCTGGACTAGCGGGATAGAGGATACGCAGTATTTT.

V and J are TRBV7-2 and TRBJ1-5; 7 bases align to TRBD1. From germline, CDR1 is SGHTA and CDR2 FQGNSA. V shed 5 bases, J shed 7 bases, and the junction held 8 bases outside the gene matches. This CDR3 region has 14 residues. DNA of the CDR3: TGTGCCAGCAGCCCGACAGGGTTCGGCCAGCCCCAGCATTTT. It is translated as CASSPTGFGQPQHF.

This rearrangement joins TRBV7-8 to TRBJ2-5; 9 bases are shared with TRBD1. This CDR3 has 13 amino acids. Germline CDR1 SGHVS, CDR2 FQNEAQ. Germline trimming cut 4 bases from V and 5 bases from J; bases unmatched to any gene: 2. CDR3 in amino acids: CASSSDRGETQYF. As DNA, the CDR3 is TGTGCCAGCAGCTCGGACAGGGGTGAGACCCAGTACTTC.

The V call is TRBV9, the J call TRBJ2-5, with TRBD2 matching 9 bases. This CDR3 spans 17 amino acids. From germline, CDR1 is SGDLS and CDR2 YYNGEE. V was clipped by 4 bases and J by 5 bases; unmatched bases: 15. The CDR3 sequence: CASSLGLAPAGGETQYF. The CDR3, as DNA: TGTGCCAGCAGCCTGGGACTAGCTCCCGCGGGGGGGGAGACCCAGTACTTC.

This chain connects TRBV5-8 to TRBJ2-1, with D possibly TRBD2 on 5 matching bases. Trimming cost V 3 bases and J 5 bases, with 18 bases left between them. In germline, CDR1 is SGHTS, CDR2 YDEGEE. The CDR3 sequence is 16 residues long. The CDR3 sequence: CASSSLRLSHNNEQFF. The CDR3 DNA reads as TGTGCCAGCAGCTCCCTACGACTATCCCATAACAATGAGCAGTTCTTC.

The chain carries TRBV5-6 and TRBJ2-1; 7 nucleotides line up with TRBD2. The germline gives CDR1 SGHDT, CDR2 YYEEEE. This CDR3 region has 13 residues. The V gene end was trimmed by 0 bases and the J gene end by 12 bases; junction bases not matched to a gene: 6. Here the CDR3 DNA reads TGTGCCAGCAGCTTGGTGGGGGAGGGCCGGCAGTTCTTC. As protein: CASSLVGEGRQFF.

J is TRBJ1-4 and V is TRBV4-3; a weak D match, TRBD1 (6 bases). The CDR3 covers 16 residues. Per germline, CDR1 LGHNA and CDR2 YSLEER. V was clipped by 0 bases and J by 4 bases, with 12 bases between them. CDR3 DNA sequence: TGCGCCAGCAGCCAAGAGACAGGCGAAATTAATGAAAAACTGTTTTTT. This gives the protein CASSQETGEINEKLFF.

The chain recombines TRBV2 with TRBJ1-3; 8 bases map to TRBD1. V shed 1 base, J shed 3 bases, and the junction held 5 bases outside the gene matches. There are 16 residues in the CDR3. The germline CDR1 and CDR2 sequences are SNHLY and FYNNEI. CDR3 region: CASSEDSGGNGNTIYF. The CDR3 region has the DNA TGTGCCAGCAGTGAAGACTCAGGGGGCAATGGAAACACCATATATTTT.

The V gene is TRBV9, the J gene TRBJ1-4; the match to TRBD1 covers 8 bases. Per germline, CDR1 SGDLS and CDR2 YYNGEE. Trimming at V came to 4 bases and at J to 5 bases, leaving 7 bases not matched to a gene. The length of the CDR3 is 15 residues. CDR3 in amino acids: CASSTTGTGNEKLFF. The CDR3 coding sequence is TGTGCCAGCAGCACCACCGGGACAGGCAATGAAAAACTGTTTTTT. Drawing the rest from reference TRBV9 and TRBJ1-4, the complete variable domain is DSGVTQTPKHLITATGQRVTLRCSPRSGDLSVYWYQQSLDQGLQFLIQYYNGEERAKGNILERFSAQQFPDLHSELNLSSLELGDSALYFCASSTTGTGNEKLFFGSGTQLSVL.

This chain links TRBV6-5 with TRBJ1-1, with 7 bases identical to TRBD1. J was trimmed by 6 bases and V by 4 bases; bases with no gene match: 2. Germline CDR1 and CDR2: MNHEY and SVGAGI. The CDR3 runs 12 residues. The CDR3 DNA is TGTGCCAGCAGTTTTGACAGGGCTGAAGCTTTCTTT. Protein: CASSFDRAEAFF.